These T cell receptor beta chains were read from a single sample in a study of cytomegalovirus exposure and HLA in healthy donors. Assay: immunoSEQ multiplex PCR; the TCRdb copy retains only in-frame clones and omits some. The table records a few hundred thousand clones, about 87% of them present only once. Material: PBMCs. The receptors come from a woman under 30 in good health and CMV-seronegative. CDR3s include the opening cysteine and the closing phenylalanine or tryptophan. D genes are given only for firm matches. Some rows have no size entry. The others give once, few or many, or a class for an expanded clone.

clone_size d_call j_call v_call cdr3_nt cdr3_aa
NA NA TRBJ1-2 TRBV6-5 TGTGCCAGCAGGACTACAGGGTATGATGGCTACACCTTC CASRTTGYDGYTF
NA TRBD1 TRBJ1-2 TRBV5-1 TGCGCCAGCAGCTTGGTAGGGGGCGATGGCTACACCTTC CASSLVGGDGYTF
NA NA TRBJ1-3 TRBV11-2 TGTGCCAGCAGCTTAGGACAGGACGGGGACACCATATATTTT CASSLGQDGDTIYF
NA TRBD2 TRBJ2-3 TRBV7-3 TGTGCCAGCAGCTTACTGGGGCGGGGGGGCACAGATACGCAGTATTTT CASSLLGRGGTDTQYF
NA NA TRBJ2-7 TRBV5-1 TGCGCCAGCAGCTTTGGCCCTCAGCAGTACTTC CASSFGPQQYF
NA NA TRBJ2-1 TRBV6-6 TGTGCCAGCCAGGGGGGAATTGAGCAGTTCTTC CASQGGIEQFF
NA NA TRBJ2-1 TRBV30 TGTGCCTGGAGCGGGGGGCGGGACGACAATGAGCAGTTCTTC CAWSGGRDDNEQFF
NA NA TRBJ2-3 TRBV6-1 TGTGCCAGCAGGATAACAACAGATACGCAGTATTTT CASRITTDTQYF
NA TRBD1 TRBJ2-7 TRBV7-6 TGTGCCAGCAGCCCTCGACAGGGCTCAAGGTACGAGCAGTACTTC CASSPRQGSRYEQYF
once TRBD2 TRBJ2-3 TRBV9 TGTGCCAGCAGCGTATCCTCAAGGCGGGGGGCGATCACAGATACGCAGTATTTT CASSVSSRRGAITDTQYF
NA NA TRBJ1-1 TRBV18 TGTGCCAGCTTCACCGGGGGGAACACTGAAGCTTTCTTT CASFTGGNTEAFF
NA TRBD2 TRBJ2-3 TRBV5-1 TGCGCCAGCAGCTTTAGCGGGGGCACAGATACGCAGTATTTT CASSFSGGTDTQYF
NA NA TRBJ1-1 TRBV14 TGTGCCAGCAGCCAAGATAGCAGGGGAGAGAGGAGGACTGAAGCTTTCTTT CASSQDSRGERRTEAFF
once NA TRBJ1-2 TRBV11-2 TGTGCCAGCAGCATGGACAGAGCAGACTATGGCTACACCTTC CASSMDRADYGYTF
NA NA TRBJ2-7 TRBV1 TGCACCAGCAGCGGAGCGGGGGGGCCCTACGAGCAGTACTTC CTSSGAGGPYEQYF
NA NA TRBJ1-2 TRBV6-6 TGTGCCAGCAGTCCCATAGCGGCGTACGCGTCCTTC CASSPIAAYASF
NA TRBD1 TRBJ1-6 TRBV19 TGTGCCAGTAGCCGGACAGGGAGGAATTCACCCCTCCACTTT CASSRTGRNSPLHF
NA NA TRBJ2-3 TRBV2 TGTGCCAGCAGTGCTTTAAGGGGTGTCGCAGATACGCAGTATTTT CASSALRGVADTQYF
NA NA TRBJ2-5 TRBV15 TGTGCCACCAGCGGAGAGTTAGGGGGGGGGAGGATGTACCAAGAGACCCAGTACTTC CATSGELGGGRMYQETQYF
NA TRBD2 TRBJ2-1 TRBV5-1 TGCGCCAGCAGCCCCCGGGGAGCGGGGGGGAATGAGCAGTTCTTC CASSPRGAGGNEQFF
NA NA TRBJ1-2 TRBV19 TGTGCCAGTAGTATCCTCCCCGCCACGGGGGGTGGCTACACCTTC CASSILPATGGGYTF
NA TRBD1 TRBJ2-5 TRBV7-9 TGTGCCAGCAGCGTTCTGGACAGGGGGGAAGAGACCCAGTACTTC CASSVLDRGEETQYF